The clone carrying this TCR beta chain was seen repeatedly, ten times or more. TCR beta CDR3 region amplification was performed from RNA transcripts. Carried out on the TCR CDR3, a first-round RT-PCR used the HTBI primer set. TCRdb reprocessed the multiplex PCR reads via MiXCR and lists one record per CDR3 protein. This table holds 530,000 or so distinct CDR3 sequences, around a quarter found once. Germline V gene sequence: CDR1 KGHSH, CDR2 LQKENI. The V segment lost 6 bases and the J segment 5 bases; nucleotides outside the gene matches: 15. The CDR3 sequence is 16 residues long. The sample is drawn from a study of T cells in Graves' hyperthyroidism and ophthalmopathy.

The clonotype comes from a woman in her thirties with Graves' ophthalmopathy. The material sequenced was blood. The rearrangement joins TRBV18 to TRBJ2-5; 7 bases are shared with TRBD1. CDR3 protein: CASSPSTGPLGETQYF. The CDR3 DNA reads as TGTGCCAGCTCCCCCTCGACAGGGCCCCTTGGGGAGACCCAGTACTTC.